The clone carrying this T cell receptor beta chain occurred many times. Its specificity is not known. Researchers took RNA transcripts and amplified the TCR beta CDR3 regions from them. The primer set for the first-round RT-PCR of the TCR CDR3 was HTBI. MiXCR was run by TCRdb on the multiplex PCR reads, yielding one entry per CDR3 protein. Here the sample spans 750,000 to 900,000 distinct CDR3 sequences, over 35% being singletons. Used for diagnoses were clinical symptoms, serum thyroxine and TRAb, thyroid ultrasound and orbital computed tomography. The data derive from a study of T cells in Graves' hyperthyroidism and ophthalmopathy. Notes on the study in general: A 13 V-J model separated ophthalmopathy from stable hyperthyroidism.

The CDR3 length is 15 residues. CDR1 is LNHDA, CDR2 SQIVND, per germline (reference sequence). Trimming left V 9 bases short and J 0 bases short, with 15 bases between. Sequencing was done on a sample of blood. The clonotype comes from a man younger than 30 with Graves' hyperthyroidism. This chain joins TRBV19 and TRBJ1-5; D perhaps matches TRBD1 (5 bases). CDR3 loop: CASSRDSYSNQPQHF. CDR3 in DNA: TGTGCCAGCAGCCGGGACTCCTATAGCAATCAGCCCCAGCATTTT.